A single T cell receptor (beta chain) is shown here with its context. Its antigen remains unidentified. The J segment lost 3 bases and the V segment lost 2 bases, leaving 7 bases of the junction unmatched. The CDR3 consists of 17 residues. Germline CDR1 reads LGHDT; CDR2 reads YNNKEL (reference sequence). Assay: immunoSEQ multiplex PCR; the TCRdb copy retains only in-frame clones and omits some. The sample includes 60,000 to 80,000 clones, around 80% of them seen just once. The data belong to a study of T cell responses to AZD1222 COVID-19 vaccine. General study findings and limits: With two AZD1222 doses given, Spike-specific TCR breadth and depth both rose. Nearly half of spike-specific TCRs reportedly target unmutated variant regions. It was only after the peak T cell response that any repertoires were sampled.

The specimen was peripheral blood, collected 28 days after the second AZD1222 dose. This clonotype was obtained from an adult who received the AZD1222 COVID-19 vaccine. The chain is built from TRBV3-1 (or the pseudogene TRBV3-2) and TRBJ2-4, with 10 nucleotides matching TRBD2. The CDR3, as DNA: TGTGCCAGCAGCCAAACCGAGCGGGAGGGCCACAAAAACATTCAGTACTTC. Its translation is CASSQTEREGHKNIQYF.